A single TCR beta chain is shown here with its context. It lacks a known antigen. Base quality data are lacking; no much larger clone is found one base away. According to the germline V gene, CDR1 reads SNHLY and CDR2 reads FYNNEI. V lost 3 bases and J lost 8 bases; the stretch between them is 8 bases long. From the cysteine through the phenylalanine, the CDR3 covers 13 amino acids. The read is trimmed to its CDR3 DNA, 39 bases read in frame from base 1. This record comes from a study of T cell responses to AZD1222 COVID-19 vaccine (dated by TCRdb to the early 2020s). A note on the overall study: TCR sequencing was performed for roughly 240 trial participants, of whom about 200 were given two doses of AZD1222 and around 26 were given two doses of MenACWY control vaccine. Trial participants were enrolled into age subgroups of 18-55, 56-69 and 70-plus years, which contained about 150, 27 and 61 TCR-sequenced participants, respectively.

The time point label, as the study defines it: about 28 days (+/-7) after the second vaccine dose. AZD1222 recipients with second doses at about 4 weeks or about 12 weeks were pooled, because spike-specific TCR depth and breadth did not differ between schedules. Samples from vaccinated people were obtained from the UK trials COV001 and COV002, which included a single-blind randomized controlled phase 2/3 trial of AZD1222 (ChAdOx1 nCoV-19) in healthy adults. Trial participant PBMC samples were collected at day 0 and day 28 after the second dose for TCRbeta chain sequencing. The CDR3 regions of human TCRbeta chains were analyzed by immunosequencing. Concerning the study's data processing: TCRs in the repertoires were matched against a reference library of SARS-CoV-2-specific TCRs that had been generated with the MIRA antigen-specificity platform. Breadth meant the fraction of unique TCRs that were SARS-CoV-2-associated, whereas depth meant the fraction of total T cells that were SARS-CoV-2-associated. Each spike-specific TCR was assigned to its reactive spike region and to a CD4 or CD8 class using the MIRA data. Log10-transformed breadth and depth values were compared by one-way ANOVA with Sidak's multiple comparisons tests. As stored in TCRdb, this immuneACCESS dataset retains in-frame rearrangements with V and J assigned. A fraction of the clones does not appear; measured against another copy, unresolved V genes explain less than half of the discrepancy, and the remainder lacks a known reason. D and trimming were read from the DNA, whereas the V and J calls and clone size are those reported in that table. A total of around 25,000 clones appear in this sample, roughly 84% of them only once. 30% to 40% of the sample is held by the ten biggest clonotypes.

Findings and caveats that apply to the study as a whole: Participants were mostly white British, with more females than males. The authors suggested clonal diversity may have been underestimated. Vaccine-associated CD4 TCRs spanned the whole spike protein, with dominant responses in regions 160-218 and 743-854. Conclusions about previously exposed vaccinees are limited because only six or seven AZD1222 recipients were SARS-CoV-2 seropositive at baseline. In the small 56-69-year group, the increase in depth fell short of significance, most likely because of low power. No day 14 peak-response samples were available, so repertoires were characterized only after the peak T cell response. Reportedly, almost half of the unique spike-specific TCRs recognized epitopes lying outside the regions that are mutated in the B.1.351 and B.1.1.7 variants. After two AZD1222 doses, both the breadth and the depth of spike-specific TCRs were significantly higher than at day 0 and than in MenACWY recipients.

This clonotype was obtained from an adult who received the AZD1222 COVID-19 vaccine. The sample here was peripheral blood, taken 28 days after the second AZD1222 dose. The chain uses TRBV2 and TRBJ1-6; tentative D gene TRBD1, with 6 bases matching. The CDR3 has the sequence CASSDEGDSPLHF. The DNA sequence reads TGTGCCAGCAGTGATGAGGGGGATTCACCCCTCCACTTT. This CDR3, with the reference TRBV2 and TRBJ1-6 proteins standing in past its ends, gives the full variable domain EPEVTQTPSHQVTQMGQEVILRCVPISNHLYFYWYRQILGQKVEFLVSFYNNEISEKSEIFDDQFSVERPDGSNFTLKIRSTKLEDSAMYFCASSDEGDSPLHFGNGTRLTVT.